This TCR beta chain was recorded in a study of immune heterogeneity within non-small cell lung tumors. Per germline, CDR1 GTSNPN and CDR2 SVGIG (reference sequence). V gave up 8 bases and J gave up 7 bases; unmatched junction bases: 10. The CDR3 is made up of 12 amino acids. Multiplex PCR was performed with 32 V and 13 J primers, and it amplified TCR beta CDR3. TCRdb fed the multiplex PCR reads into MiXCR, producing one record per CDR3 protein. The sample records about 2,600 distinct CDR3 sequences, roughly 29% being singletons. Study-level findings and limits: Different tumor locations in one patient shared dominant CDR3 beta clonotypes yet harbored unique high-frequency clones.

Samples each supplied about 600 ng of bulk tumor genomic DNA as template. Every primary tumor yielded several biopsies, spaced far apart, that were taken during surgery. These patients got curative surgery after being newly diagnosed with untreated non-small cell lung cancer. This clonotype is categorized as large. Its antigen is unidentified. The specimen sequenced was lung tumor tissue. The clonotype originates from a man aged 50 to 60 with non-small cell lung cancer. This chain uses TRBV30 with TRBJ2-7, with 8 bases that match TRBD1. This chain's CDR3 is CATQGARGEQYF. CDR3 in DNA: TGTGCCACCCAGGGGGCCCGTGGGGAGCAGTACTTC.